What follows are 9 T cell receptor beta chains derived from one specimen sequenced in a study of identical twins. TCRdb fed the 5' RACE reads into MiXCR, producing one record per CDR3 protein. This sample has over 550,000 distinct CDR3 sequences; about 7.1% occur once, and the top ten carry 1.6%. The data also belong to a second study, concerning yellow fever vaccine responses in identical twins.

The sample consisted of PBMCs. Source of these receptors: a woman aged 18-35 years in good health.

In its sample, this clonotype was seen a few times. CDR3 loop: CASSGNWPDGHTDTQYF. The DNA for the CDR3 is TGCGCCAGCAGCGGGAACTGGCCGGACGGGCACACAGATACGCAGTATTTT. This chain joins TRBV5-1 and TRBJ2-3; D remains ambiguous. The germline CDR1 and CDR2 sequences are SGHRS and YFSETQ. This CDR3 comprises 17 residues. The V gene lost 4 bases and the J gene lost 2 bases, with 20 bases spanning the gap.

This clonotype was found a few times. The chain has TRBV5-6 and TRBJ2-7; TRBD1 agrees at 10 bases. V gave up 4 bases and J gave up 4 bases; unmatched junction bases: 5. This CDR3 spans 14 amino acids. Germline CDR1 and CDR2: SGHDT and YYEEEE. In nucleotides, the CDR3 is TGTGCCAGCAGCAGGACAGGGGGTCGTTACGAGCAGTACGTC. It encodes CASSRTGGRYEQYV.

This clonotype has only a few counts. V is TRBV15 and J is TRBJ2-5; 7 positions match TRBD2. The germline V gene encodes CDR1 LNHNV and CDR2 YYDKDF (reference sequence). V shed 2 bases, J shed 4 bases, and the junction held 7 bases outside the gene matches. The CDR3 extends over 15 amino acids. CDR3 sequence reads: CATSRTAGVGETQYF. DNA for the CDR3: TGTGCCACCAGCAGAACCGCGGGGGTAGGAGAGACCCAGTACTTC.

This clonotype showed up just a few times. V usage is TRBV7-2 and J usage is TRBJ1-1, with a weak D call TRBD1 (5 bases). Germline V gene lookup returns CDR1 SGHTA and CDR2 FQGNSA. This CDR3 contains 15 residues. The V gene lost 3 bases and the J gene lost 5 bases, with 16 bases spanning the gap. The CDR3 protein is CASSLRDSLGTEAFF. The CDR3 bases are TGTGCCAGCAGCTTGAGGGACTCACTGGGGACTGAAGCTTTCTTT.

This clonotype has at least ten counts. The chain has TRBV28 and TRBJ2-1; TRBD2 matches at 8 bases. Trimming at V came to 2 bases and at J to 5 bases, leaving 5 bases not matched to a gene. The CDR3 extends over 15 amino acids. CDR1 is MDHEN and CDR2 is SYDVKM in the germline V gene. The CDR3 is CASSLSLAGNNEQFF. The DNA for the CDR3 is TGTGCCAGCAGTTTAAGCCTAGCGGGTAACAATGAGCAGTTCTTC. Full variable domain (rest looked up from reference TRBV28 and TRBJ2-1): DVKVTQSSRYLVKRTGEKVFLECVQDMDHENMFWYRQDPGLGLRLIYFSYDVKMKEKGDIPEGYSVSREKKERFSLILESASTNQTSMYLCASSLSLAGNNEQFFGPGTRLTVL.

This clonotype came up many times. This sequence joins TRBV20-1 and TRBJ2-3; D is uncertain. V was clipped by 5 bases and J by 6 bases, with 12 bases between them. In germline, CDR1 is DFQATT, CDR2 SNEGSKA (reference sequence). This CDR3 is 12 amino acids long. This CDR3 reads CSAHMPGDTQYF. DNA of the CDR3: TGCAGTGCTCACATGCCTGGGGATACGCAGTATTTT.

CDR3: CASTPLAGEQFF. CDR3 in DNA: TGTGCCAGCACCCCGCTAGCTGGTGAGCAGTTCTTC. This chain uses TRBV7-9 with TRBJ2-1, with D possibly being TRBD2 (5 bases). With 7 bases removed from V and 9 bases from J, the gap between germline ends came to 13 bases. The CDR3 consists of 12 residues. Germline-derived CDR1 and CDR2 are SEHNR and FQNEAQ (reference sequence). Using reference TRBV7-9 and TRBJ2-1 for the parts outside the CDR3, the full variable domain is DTGVSQNPRHKITKRGQNVTFRCDPISEHNRLYWYRQTLGQGPEFLTYFQNEAQLEKSRLLSDRFSAERPKGSFSTLEIQRTEQGDSAMYLCASTPLAGEQFFGPGTRLTVL.

This clonotype was counted ten times or more. The rearrangement links TRBV11-2 to TRBJ1-1, with D perhaps TRBD1 (6 bases). V was clipped by 5 bases and J by 2 bases, with 12 bases between them. The CDR3 is 14 residues long. The germline gives CDR1 SGHAT, CDR2 FQNNGV. The CDR3 spells CASSPTTGNTEAFF. DNA for the CDR3: TGTGCCAGCAGCCCTACGACAGGAAACACTGAAGCTTTCTTT.

This clonotype was detected many times. The chain is built from TRBV29-1 and TRBJ2-3, with TRBD1 matching over 7 bases. V lost 5 bases, J lost 4 bases, and 12 bases stayed unmatched. The CDR3 totals 15 residues. Per the germline V gene, CDR1 is SQVTM and CDR2 is ANQGSEA. Here the CDR3 reads CSVTGTETPSDTQYF. The CDR3 DNA follows: TGCAGCGTTACTGGGACAGAGACTCCGTCAGATACGCAGTATTTT.